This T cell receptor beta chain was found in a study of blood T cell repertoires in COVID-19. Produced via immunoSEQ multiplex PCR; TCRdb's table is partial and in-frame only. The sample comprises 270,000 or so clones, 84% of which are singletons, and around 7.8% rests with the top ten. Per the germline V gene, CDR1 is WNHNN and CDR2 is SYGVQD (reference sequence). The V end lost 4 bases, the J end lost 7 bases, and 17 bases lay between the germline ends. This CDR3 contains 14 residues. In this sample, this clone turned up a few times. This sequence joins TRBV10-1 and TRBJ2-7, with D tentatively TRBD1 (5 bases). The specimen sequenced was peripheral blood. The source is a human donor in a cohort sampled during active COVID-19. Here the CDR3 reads CASSGGLGFSEQYF. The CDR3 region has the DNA TGCGCCAGCAGTGGGGGCCTGGGATTCAGTGAGCAGTACTTC.